A single sample is the source of the 14 T cell receptor beta chains below, sequenced in a study of memory CD4+ T cells and cytomegalovirus serostatus. This table comes from immunoSEQ multiplex PCR, and its TCRdb copy is limited to in-frame clones, with some not included. This sample carries under 50,000 clones, around three quarters of them seen once, and the ten largest clones take 5.3%. The sort gate was single viable CD3+CD4+CD8-CD45RO+ cells for memory CD4+ T cells. The sequenced sample consisted of memory CD4+ T cells from blood. The receptors here all came from an adult in good health and CMV-seropositive.

In this sample, this clone turned up a few times. The chain has TRBV9 and TRBJ2-1; 7 bases are shared with TRBD1. V lost 2 bases, J lost 4 bases, and 6 bases stayed unmatched. Germline V lookup: CDR1 SGDLS, CDR2 YYNGEE. The CDR3 consists of 15 residues. Here the CDR3 reads CASSVGTVAYNEQFF. CDR3 DNA sequence: TGTGCCAGCAGCGTCGGGACAGTCGCGTACAATGAGCAGTTCTTC. The whole variable domain, remainder taken from reference TRBV9 and TRBJ2-1, is DSGVTQTPKHLITATGQRVTLRCSPRSGDLSVYWYQQSLDQGLQFLIQYYNGEERAKGNILERFSAQQFPDLHSELNLSSLELGDSALYFCASSVGTVAYNEQFFGPGTRLTVL.

This chain connects TRBV7-6 to TRBJ2-1; D remains unclear. The CDR3 is 13 residues long. Trimming removed 1 base from V and 5 bases from J, with 6 bases in between. Germline CDR1 SGHVS, CDR2 FNYEAQ. The CDR3 loop reads CASSLGQDNEQFF. The CDR3 nucleotides read TGTGCCAGCAGCTTAGGGCAGGACAATGAGCAGTTCTTC.

The chain joins TRBV6-1 to TRBJ1-2, with 7 bases that match TRBD1. Germline V gene sequence: CDR1 MNHNS, CDR2 SASEGT. Unmatched junction bases numbered 10, after V lost 9 bases and J lost 3 bases. The CDR3 runs 14 residues. The CDR3 region has the DNA TGTGCCAGTACCCTAACAGGGGACTACTATGGCTACACCTTC. Translated, it gives CASTLTGDYYGYTF.

This chain uses TRBV5-1 with TRBJ1-4; D is ambiguous. The germline CDR1 and CDR2 sequences are SGHRS and YFSETQ. CDR3 length: 13 amino acids. Trimming cost V 1 base and J 10 bases, with 11 bases left between them. CDR3 protein: CASSLPDGGKLFF. CDR3 DNA sequence: TGCGCCAGCAGCTTGCCCGACGGAGGAAAACTGTTTTTT. Full variable domain (remainder filled in from reference TRBV5-1 and TRBJ1-4): KAGVTQTPRYLIKTRGQQVTLSCSPISGHRSVSWYQQTPGQGLQFLFEYFSETQRNKGNFPGRFSGRQFSNSRSEMNVSTLELGDSALYLCASSLPDGGKLFFGSGTQLSVL.

This clone has only one observation. The chain employs TRBV6-1 and TRBJ1-5, with 8 positions matching TRBD1. CDR3 length equals 14 residues. Germline V gene sequence: CDR1 MNHNS, CDR2 SASEGT. V was clipped by 4 bases and J by 3 bases; unmatched bases: 2. The CDR3 loop is CASSGTGYNQPQHF. The CDR3 coding sequence is TGTGCCAGCAGTGGGACAGGGTACAATCAGCCCCAGCATTTT.

The chain couples TRBV18 to TRBJ1-2, with D possibly TRBD1 on 5 matching bases. The germline CDR1 and CDR2 sequences are KGHSH and LQKENI. The CDR3 loop spans 15 amino acids. Trimming removed 3 bases at V and 4 bases at J, with 15 bases between. The CDR3 bases are TGTGCCAGCTCACCTATAGGGGACCACCTCTATGGCTACACCTTC. This codes for CASSPIGDHLYGYTF.

V gene TRBV18 combines with J gene TRBJ1-2; D may be TRBD1 (6 bases). This CDR3 is 17 amino acids long. The V end lost 2 bases, the J end lost 2 bases, and 18 bases lay between the germline ends. Germline lookup yields CDR1 KGHSH and CDR2 LQKENI. The CDR3 nucleotides are TGTGCCAGCTCACCAATACAGGGCGACCACCTAAACTATGGCTACACCTTC. Residues: CASSPIQGDHLNYGYTF.

V is TRBV18 and J is TRBJ1-1, with 7 nucleotides matching TRBD1. The CDR3 contains 15 residues. Germline lookup yields CDR1 KGHSH and CDR2 LQKENI. With 2 bases clipped from V and 5 bases from J, the junction kept 8 bases outside the gene matches. The CDR3 is CASSPGQAAGTEAFF. The CDR3 DNA reads TGTGCCAGCTCACCAGGACAGGCGGCGGGGACTGAAGCTTTCTTT.

The chain combines TRBV2 with TRBJ2-3; D is undetermined. The CDR3 length is 15 residues. CDR1 is SNHLY and CDR2 is FYNNEI in the germline V gene. Deletions cut 0 bases from V and 8 bases from J, with 15 bases between. CDR3 sequence (DNA): TGTGCCAGCAGTGAAGCGGAAAGGTCGGTCGGTACGCAGTATTTT. Translated, it gives CASSEAERSVGTQYF.

V gene TRBV7-9 combines with J gene TRBJ2-2, with TRBD2 as a possible D gene (5 bases). CDR3 length equals 14 residues. V was clipped by 2 bases and J by 6 bases, with 10 bases between them. The germline V gene has CDR1 SEHNR and CDR2 FQNEAQ (reference sequence). The CDR3 is CASSLYGESGELFF. CDR3 nucleotides: TGTGCCAGCAGCTTATACGGGGAGTCCGGGGAGCTGTTTTTT.

The chain joins TRBV29-1 to TRBJ2-1, with D uncertain. The germline gives CDR1 SQVTM, CDR2 ANQGSEA. Trimming removed 5 bases from V and 0 bases from J, with 14 bases in between. The CDR3 has 15 amino acids. Here the CDR3 DNA reads TGCAGCGTTCTGAATGTCCCCAACTCCTACAATGAGCAGTTCTTC. Its protein product is CSVLNVPNSYNEQFF.

For the CDR3, the DNA is TGTGCCAGCCTTCGGACTAGCGGGAGCACAGATACGCAGTATTTT. Its protein is CASLRTSGSTDTQYF. The chain joins TRBV6-1 to TRBJ2-3; 11 nucleotides line up with TRBD2. This CDR3 is 15 amino acids long. From germline, CDR1 is MNHNS and CDR2 SASEGT. V shed 8 bases and J 0 bases; nucleotides not matched to a gene: 4.

The V gene is TRBV5-1, the J gene TRBJ2-2; a weak D match, TRBD2 (5 bases). Germline CDR1 and CDR2: SGHRS and YFSETQ. Between the trimmed V and J ends, which lost 0 bases and 6 bases, there was a span of 12 bases. The CDR3 contains 15 residues. CDR3 bases: TGCGCCAGCAGCTTGGGGGCAGCGGAGGCCGGGGAGCTGTTTTTT. Residues: CASSLGAAEAGELFF.

This clone was found once. The V and J genes are TRBV4-1 and TRBJ1-5; 11 nucleotides line up with TRBD1. V lost 5 bases and J lost 7; bases outside the gene matches: 10. The CDR3 runs 16 residues. The germline gives CDR1 MGHRA, CDR2 YSYEKL. This chain's CDR3 is CASSGDGTGGEQPQHF. The CDR3 DNA reads TGCGCCAGCAGCGGAGACGGGACAGGGGGAGAGCAGCCCCAGCATTTT.